The rows below give T cell receptor beta chains drawn from one sample of a study of T cells in Graves' hyperthyroidism and ophthalmopathy. TCRdb reprocessed the multiplex PCR reads with MiXCR, giving one entry per CDR3 protein. The repertoire holds approximately 410,000 distinct CDR3 sequences, with 14% to 15% as singletons. Specimen: blood. These receptors came from a man between 18 and 29 years old with Graves' ophthalmopathy. Both conserved end residues are part of each CDR3. Each record gives: clone size, V gene, D gene, J gene, CDR3 protein, CDR3 DNA. D genes are given only for firm matches. Size values are once, few and many counts, or a class for expanded clones, and some rows have none.

NA	TRBV6-1	TRBD1	TRBJ2-1	CASSPPGQGYHEQFF	TGTGCCAGCAGTCCCCCGGGACAGGGCTACCATGAGCAGTTCTTC
few	TRBV19	NA	TRBJ2-7	CASQRGSSSYEQYF	TGTGCCAGTCAAAGGGGGTCTAGCTCCTACGAGCAGTACTTC
NA	TRBV5-4	TRBD2	TRBJ2-5	CASSNPILAGARSPETQYF	TGTGCCAGCAGCAACCCAATACTAGCGGGGGCCAGGTCCCCAGAGACCCAGTACTTC
many	TRBV5-8	NA	TRBJ1-2	CASSLSGSYGYTF	TGTGCCAGCAGCTTGTCAGGGTCCTATGGCTACACCTTC
NA	TRBV15	TRBD1	TRBJ2-7	CATSRRQGDEQYF	TGTGCCACCAGCAGACGACAGGGGGACGAGCAGTACTTC
many	TRBV27	NA	TRBJ1-2	CASSLSTLGADGYTF	TGTGCCAGCAGTTTATCCACCTTAGGGGCGGACGGCTACACCTTC
many	TRBV29-1	NA	TRBJ2-1	CSAPQGNEQFF	TGCAGCGCCCCACAGGGTAATGAGCAGTTCTTC
many	TRBV7-3	TRBD2	TRBJ2-7	CASSPGTSNYEQYF	TGTGCCAGCAGCCCCGGGACTAGCAACTACGAGCAGTACTTC
NA	TRBV20-1	NA	TRBJ1-4	CSARDLYRLMDEKLFF	TGCAGTGCTAGAGATTTGTACCGCCTCATGGATGAAAAACTGTTTTTT
many	TRBV24-1	NA	TRBJ1-5	CATSGTYSNQPQHF	TGTGCCACCTCCGGGACATATAGCAATCAGCCCCAGCATTTT
few	TRBV15	NA	TRBJ2-1	CATSRDAASYNEQFF	TGTGCCACCAGCAGAGATGCCGCTTCCTACAATGAGCAGTTCTTC
few	TRBV29-1	NA	TRBJ2-2	CSGEIGANTGELFF	TGCAGCGGGGAAATTGGGGCGAACACCGGGGAGCTGTTTTTT
many	TRBV5-1	TRBD1	TRBJ1-4	CASSLSRTGGARIEKLFF	TGCGCCAGCAGCTTGTCCCGGACAGGGGGCGCAAGGATTGAAAAACTGTTTTTT
NA	TRBV11-2	TRBD2	TRBJ2-5	CASSFNAAGLAGWEETQYF	TGTGCCAGCAGCTTCAACGCAGCGGGACTAGCAGGTTGGGAAGAGACCCAGTACTTC
few	TRBV20-1	NA	TRBJ2-1	CSADRGASGTPWDEQFF	TGCAGTGCTGACAGGGGGGCTAGCGGGACCCCTTGGGATGAGCAGTTCTTC
many	TRBV7-9	TRBD2	TRBJ2-5	CASSGAGEETQYF	TGTGCCAGCAGTGGGGCGGGGGAAGAGACCCAGTACTTC
few	TRBV9	TRBD2	TRBJ2-1	CASSPSGISYNEQFF	TGTGCCAGCAGTCCTAGCGGTATCTCCTACAATGAGCAGTTCTTC
NA	TRBV6-2/TRBV6-3	TRBD2	TRBJ2-5	CASSESASGAQETQYF	TGCGCCAGCAGTGAGTCGGCTAGCGGGGCCCAAGAGACCCAGTACTTC
NA	TRBV4-2	TRBD1	TRBJ1-2	CASSQERQGHYGYTF	TGTGCCAGCAGCCAGGAAAGACAGGGGCACTATGGCTACACCTTC
NA	TRBV18	TRBD2	TRBJ2-1	CASSQGLAGGDVNEQFF	TGTGCCAGCTCACAGGGACTAGCGGGAGGTGATGTAAATGAGCAGTTCTTC
many	TRBV6-5	NA	TRBJ2-7	CASSYSPGEFTYEQYF	TGTGCCAGCAGTTACTCGCCAGGGGAGTTCACCTACGAGCAGTACTTC
many	TRBV11-3	TRBD2	TRBJ2-1	CASSLDSGAGQFF	TGTGCCAGCAGCTTAGATAGCGGGGCTGGGCAGTTCTTC
many	TRBV5-1	NA	TRBJ2-1	CASRLRRVYNEQFF	TGCGCCAGCCGGCTTCGGCGGGTCTACAATGAGCAGTTCTTC
many	TRBV6-1	NA	TRBJ2-3	CASKEPSTDTQYF	TGTGCCAGCAAGGAACCTAGCACAGATACGCAGTATTTT
many	TRBV20-1	NA	TRBJ2-7	CSARDVHTTYEQYF	TGCAGTGCTAGAGATGTCCATACTACCTACGAGCAGTACTTC
many	TRBV7-9	TRBD1	TRBJ1-1	CASSRPWDREDTEAFF	TGTGCCAGCAGCCGACCCTGGGACAGGGAGGACACTGAAGCTTTCTTT
many	TRBV12-3/TRBV12-4	NA	TRBJ1-3	CASRDPHGNTIYF	TGTGCCAGCAGGGACCCTCACGGAAACACCATATATTTT
many	TRBV7-9	TRBD2	TRBJ2-1	CASRVGLAGPRSSYNEQFF	TGTGCCAGCAGAGTAGGACTAGCGGGGCCCCGGAGCTCCTACAATGAGCAGTTCTTC
NA	TRBV27	TRBD2	TRBJ2-1	CASSLSPAGGDNEQFF	TGTGCCAGCAGTTTATCCCCAGCGGGGGGGGACAATGAGCAGTTCTTC
many	TRBV12-3/TRBV12-4	NA	TRBJ1-3	CASRSGNTIYF	TGTGCCAGTCGTTCTGGAAACACCATATATTTT
many	TRBV10-3	NA	TRBJ1-2	CAISDGGNLNYGYTF	TGTGCCATCAGTGATGGAGGGAACCTCAACTATGGCTACACCTTC
NA	TRBV4-1	NA	TRBJ2-3	CASSQGETPQYF	TGCGCCAGCAGCCAAGGGGAGACTCCGCAGTATTTT
few	TRBV20-1	TRBD2	TRBJ2-7	CSARGGSSGGVSYEQYF	TGCAGTGCTAGAGGAGGTTCCAGCGGGGGAGTTTCCTACGAGCAGTACTTC
few	TRBV12-3/TRBV12-4	TRBD2	TRBJ2-1	CASSYTSAGEQFF	TGTGCCAGCAGCTATACTAGCGCAGGTGAGCAGTTCTTC
NA	TRBV7-2	TRBD2	TRBJ2-3	CAGSLLAGGLTDTQYF	TGTGCCGGCAGCCTCCTAGCGGGGGGACTCACAGATACGCAGTATTTT
few	TRBV7-2	TRBD1	TRBJ1-2	CASSPSTGGGYTF	TGTGCCAGCAGCCCTTCAACAGGGGGAGGCTACACCTTC
NA	TRBV13	TRBD2	TRBJ2-3	CASSPHPRESDTQYF	TGTGCCAGCAGCCCCCACCCGCGGGAGTCAGATACGCAGTATTTT
NA	TRBV4-2	NA	TRBJ1-5	CASSQVGPSGSNQPQHF	TGTGCCAGCAGCCAAGTGGGTCCTTCGGGAAGCAATCAGCCCCAGCATTTT
few	TRBV6-1	NA	TRBJ1-4	CASSPAEGGGEKLFF	TGTGCCAGCAGTCCGGCGGAGGGGGGTGGGGAAAAACTGTTTTTT
NA	TRBV27	NA	TRBJ1-5	CASSLFSGDEPQHF	TGTGCCAGCAGTTTATTCTCAGGGGATGAGCCCCAGCATTTT
many	TRBV2	TRBD1	TRBJ1-1	CARTGRWNTEAFF	TGTGCCAGGACAGGGCGGTGGAACACTGAAGCTTTCTTT
many	TRBV18	TRBD1	TRBJ1-5	CASSPGTDQPQHF	TGTGCCAGCTCTCCGGGGACAGATCAGCCCCAGCATTTT
few	TRBV5-1	NA	TRBJ2-5	CASGSHKETQYF	TGCGCCAGCGGATCCCATAAAGAGACCCAGTACTTC
NA	TRBV3-1	TRBD1	TRBJ1-1	CASSQDLGQGVAMNTEAFF	TGTGCCAGCAGCCAAGACCTCGGACAGGGGGTCGCAATGAACACTGAAGCTTTCTTT
NA	TRBV5-4	TRBD2	TRBJ2-2	CASSRIGLAFTGELFF	TGTGCCAGCAGCCGGATCGGACTAGCCTTCACCGGGGAGCTGTTTTTT